A selection of T cell receptor beta chains follows, all from one sample in a study of cytomegalovirus exposure and HLA in healthy donors. Only in-frame clones appear in the TCRdb table, and some are missing; sequencing was by immunoSEQ multiplex PCR. Among 110,000 or so clones listed, roughly 80% were seen once. Sequenced material: PBMCs. The receptors originated from a woman between 25 and 40 years old in good health and CMV-seropositive. The CDR3 runs from the conserved cysteine through the conserved F or W. Only some rows state a clone size, as once, few, many or a class for expanded clones.

clone_size,v_call,j_call,cdr3_aa
NA,TRBV6-5,TRBJ1-1,CAGLGGSTEAFF
NA,TRBV10-3,TRBJ2-1,CAISELEGGGNEQFF
once,TRBV10-3,TRBJ1-4,CAIRRLENEKLFF
NA,TRBV6-5,TRBJ1-1,CASSYRGLHTEAFF
NA,TRBV6-5,TRBJ1-1,CASSPGVNTEAFF
once,TRBV29-1,TRBJ2-5,CSVYSGGEKETQYF
NA,TRBV29-1,TRBJ2-7,CSVGGLGQGAIYEQYF
NA,TRBV30,TRBJ1-5,CAWRGTGVSQPQHF
NA,TRBV7-8,TRBJ2-6,CASSLGTTGFWTF
NA,TRBV18,TRBJ2-1,CASSPMDRGVSYNEQFF
NA,TRBV9,TRBJ2-1,CASSVRGGGAAEQFF
NA,TRBV29-1,TRBJ1-2,CSVVSLDGGGYGYTF
NA,TRBV6-6,TRBJ1-2,CASSSRTGESGYTF
once,TRBV6-5,TRBJ1-6,CASSYEGSSYNSPLHF
few,TRBV5-1,TRBJ1-3,CASSLGPGGNTIYF
NA,TRBV19,TRBJ2-7,CASSSLAEQYF
NA,TRBV30,TRBJ2-7,CAWSQGSYEQYF
NA,TRBV28,TRBJ1-2,CASSLTGSNYGYTF
NA,TRBV7-2,TRBJ1-5,CASSPEGQVLWPQHF
NA,TRBV7-2,TRBJ1-2,CASSSTSWTGRGYTF
NA,TRBV12-5,TRBJ2-5,CASGYIRQAQETQYF
NA,TRBV30,TRBJ1-2,CAWTFLDREAHGYTF
once,TRBV2,TRBJ2-1,CAGGLALYNEQFF
few,TRBV7-9,TRBJ1-5,CASSLADGEGPQHF
once,TRBV15,TRBJ1-2,CATSGRDSVESSYGYTF